These 13 T cell receptor beta chains came from one sample sequenced in a study of OX40 agonist ivuxolimab in advanced cancers. Assay used: immunoSEQ multiplex PCR; TCRdb lists only in-frame clones, some missing. The sample lists 70,000 to 80,000 clones, 87% occurring once. Sequencing used CD4+ or CD8+ T cells sorted from blood, obtained in a trial of the OX40 agonist ivuxolimab. Receptor source: an adult with an advanced solid tumor such as melanoma, head and neck, liver or kidney cancer.

This clone was detected only once. The chain is built from TRBV27 and TRBJ2-2; the D gene is possibly TRBD2 (5 bases). CDR1 MNHEY and CDR2 SMNVEV come from the germline V gene (reference sequence). Trimming removed 6 bases at V and 0 bases at J, with 17 bases between. The CDR3 is 17 residues long. In DNA form, the CDR3 reads TGTGCCAGCAGCCGCCCCCTAGCCCCAACGAACACCGGGGAGCTGTTTTTT. This codes for CASSRPLAPTNTGELFF.

V and J are TRBV7-2 and TRBJ2-7, with a tentative D call TRBD1 (5 bases). From germline, CDR1 is SGHTA and CDR2 FQGNSA. The CDR3 loop spans 12 amino acids. V was pared by 5 bases and J by 4 bases, with 9 bases between. The CDR3 protein is CASSQTGYEQYF. In nucleotides, the CDR3 is TGTGCCAGCAGCCAAACAGGTTACGAGCAGTACTTC.

Only one count was recorded for this clone. The gene calls are TRBV2 and TRBJ2-5; D may be TRBD1 (6 bases). V lost 7 bases to trimming and J lost 2 bases, with 11 bases between them. The CDR3 covers 13 residues. Germline CDR1 SNHLY, CDR2 FYNNEI. DNA of the CDR3: TGTGCCAGCACTGGACAGAGACAAGAGACCCAGTACTTC. This sequence encodes CASTGQRQETQYF.

V is TRBV6-5 and J is TRBJ2-7; 8 bases align to TRBD1. CDR1 is MNHEY and CDR2 is SVGAGI in the germline V gene. V dropped 6 bases and J dropped 2; count of bases not matched to a gene: 3. The CDR3 has 13 amino acids. The CDR3 bases are TGTGCCAGCAGGGGGACAGGTACCTACGAGCAGTACTTC. This encodes CASRGTGTYEQYF.

This chain connects TRBV19 to TRBJ1-1; TRBD1 might be the D (6 bases). Trimming pared 5 bases from V and 4 bases from J, leaving 8 bases between. CDR3 length: 12 residues. CDR1 and CDR2 from the germline V gene are LNHDA and SQIVND (reference sequence). CDR3 protein: CASSETGTEAFF. CDR3 DNA sequence: TGTGCCAGTAGTGAGACAGGCACTGAAGCTTTCTTT.

CDR3 DNA sequence: TGCGCCAGCAGCTTAGCGGGAGAAGTTTTCCATGAGCAGTTCTTC. Translation gives CASSLAGEVFHEQFF. The chain uses TRBV5-1 and TRBJ2-1; TRBD2 agrees at 8 bases. The length of the CDR3 is 15 residues. Losses at the gene ends were 2 bases for V and 8 bases for J; bases not matched to a gene: 9. Germline V gene sequence: CDR1 SGHRS, CDR2 YFSETQ. The whole variable domain, remainder taken from reference TRBV5-1 and TRBJ2-1, is KAGVTQTPRYLIKTRGQQVTLSCSPISGHRSVSWYQQTPGQGLQFLFEYFSETQRNKGNFPGRFSGRQFSNSRSEMNVSTLELGDSALYLCASSLAGEVFHEQFFGPGTRLTVL.

The CDR3 loop reads CASDRGGNTEAFF. For the CDR3, the DNA is TGTGCCTCAGACCGGGGAGGGAACACTGAAGCTTTCTTT. The rearrangement links TRBV30 to TRBJ1-1; D is unclear. CDR3 length: 13 residues. Germline V CDR1 and CDR2: GTSNPN, SVGIG (reference sequence). V lost 7 bases to trimming and J lost 1 base, with 13 bases between them.

J is TRBJ2-7 and V is TRBV20-1; no definite D call. V was trimmed by 1 base and J by 5 bases, leaving 3 bases between them. The germline CDR1 and CDR2 sequences are DFQATT and SNEGSKA (reference sequence). The CDR3 runs to 10 residues. The CDR3 reads CSARANEQYF. The CDR3 nucleotides read TGCAGTGCTAGAGCCAACGAGCAGTACTTC.

The chain couples TRBV7-8 to TRBJ2-7, with TRBD2 as a possible D gene (6 bases). The V gene lost 1 base and the J gene lost 3 bases, with 13 bases spanning the gap. The germline CDR1 and CDR2 sequences are SGHVS and FQNEAQ. This CDR3 is built from 15 residues. The CDR3 nucleotides are TGTGCCAGCAGCTTAGAAGGAGGGTTGGGCTACGAGCAGTACTTC. As protein: CASSLEGGLGYEQYF.

V gene TRBV18 combines with J gene TRBJ1-5, with D unclear. Germline V gene data show CDR1 as KGHSH and CDR2 as LQKENI. The V end lost 2 bases, the J end lost 3 bases, and 14 bases lay between the germline ends. The CDR3 length is 16 residues. The CDR3 region is CASSPGSVQNNQPQHF. The CDR3 DNA sequence: TGTGCCAGCTCACCAGGGTCGGTACAGAACAATCAGCCCCAGCATTTT.

This rearrangement joins TRBV7-9 to TRBJ2-3; 9 nucleotides match TRBD1. After removal of 7 bases from V and 8 bases from J, the junction contained 13 bases not matched to a gene. Per germline, CDR1 SEHNR and CDR2 FQNEAQ (reference sequence). This CDR3 contains 15 residues. The chain's CDR3 is CASILGTGLLGTQYF. As DNA, the CDR3 is TGTGCCAGCATCCTCGGGACAGGGCTCCTGGGTACGCAGTATTTT.

V is TRBV5-4 and J is TRBJ2-5; D may be TRBD2 (6 bases). V was clipped by 4 bases and J by 4 bases, with 8 bases between them. CDR1 and CDR2 from the germline V gene are SGHNT and YYREEE (reference sequence). This CDR3 contains 12 residues. The CDR3 spells CASSMGGETQYF. Written as DNA, the CDR3 is TGTGCCAGCAGCATGGGGGGAGAGACCCAGTACTTC.

This clone was seen at least ten times. This chain connects TRBV19 to TRBJ1-1; perhaps TRBD1 as D (5 bases). Trimming cost V 7 bases and J 3 bases, with 15 bases left between them. Germline assignment: CDR1 LNHDA and CDR2 SQIVND (reference sequence). The CDR3 covers 14 residues. The CDR3 nucleotides are TGTGCCAGTAAGTCCCCGGGGGGGGACACTGAAGCTTTCTTT. As protein: CASKSPGGDTEAFF.